This T cell receptor beta chain was captured in a study of Tregs in tolerant kidney transplant recipients. Whole-study results and caveats: Tregs expanded with activated donor B cells seemed most donor-specific. Nucleotide sequences could not be compared across some patients' samples due to primer changes. No direct test of biological reproducibility was done here.

As to this clone: Its antigen is unknown.

V shed 0 bases and J 1 base; nucleotides not matched to a gene: 0. The length of the CDR3 is 15 residues. CDR1 and CDR2 (germline): MNHNS, SASEGT. Profiling relied on immunoSEQ multiplex PCR, and the TCRdb table lists in-frame clones only, not all of them. The sample holds 50,000 to 65,000 clones, about 90% seen once. Related graft donors supplied nonmyeloablative bone marrow transplants, and mixed chimerism was transient. The source is a human patient who received a combined kidney and bone marrow transplant. Some T cells may originate from the graft donor. The specimen comprised CD4+ T cells from blood (PBMCs), sampled 6 months after the transplant. This sequence joins TRBV6-1 and TRBJ2-4; TRBD2 matches at 7 bases. In DNA form, the CDR3 reads TGTGCCAGCAGTGAAGCGCGGGAGGCCAAAAACATTCAGTACTTC. This translates into CASSEAREAKNIQYF.